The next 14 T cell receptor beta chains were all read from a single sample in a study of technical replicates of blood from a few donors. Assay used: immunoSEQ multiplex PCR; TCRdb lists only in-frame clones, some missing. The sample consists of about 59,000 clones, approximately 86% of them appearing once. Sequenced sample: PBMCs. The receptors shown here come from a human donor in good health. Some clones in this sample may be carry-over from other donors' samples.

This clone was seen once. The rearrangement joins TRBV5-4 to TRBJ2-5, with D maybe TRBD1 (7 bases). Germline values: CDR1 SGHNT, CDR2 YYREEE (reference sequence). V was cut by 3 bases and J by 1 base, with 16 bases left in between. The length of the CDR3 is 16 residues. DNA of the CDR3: TGTGCCAGCAGCTCACCTACAGGGGAGGTCCAAGAGACCCAGTACTTC. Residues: CASSSPTGEVQETQYF.

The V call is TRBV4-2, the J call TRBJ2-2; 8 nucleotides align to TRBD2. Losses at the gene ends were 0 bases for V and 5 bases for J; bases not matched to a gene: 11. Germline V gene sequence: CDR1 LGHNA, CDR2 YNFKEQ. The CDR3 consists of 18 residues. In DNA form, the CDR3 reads TGTGCCAGCAGCCAAGAGTTTCCCCAGCGGGGGAGTACCGGGGAGCTGTTTTTT. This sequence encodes CASSQEFPQRGSTGELFF.

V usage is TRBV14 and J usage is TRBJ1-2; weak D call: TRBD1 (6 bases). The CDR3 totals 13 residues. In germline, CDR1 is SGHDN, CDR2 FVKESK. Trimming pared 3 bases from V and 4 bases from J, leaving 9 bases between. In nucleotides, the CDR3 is TGTGCCAGCAGCCAGAGGACAGTCTATGGCTACACCTTC. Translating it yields CASSQRTVYGYTF.

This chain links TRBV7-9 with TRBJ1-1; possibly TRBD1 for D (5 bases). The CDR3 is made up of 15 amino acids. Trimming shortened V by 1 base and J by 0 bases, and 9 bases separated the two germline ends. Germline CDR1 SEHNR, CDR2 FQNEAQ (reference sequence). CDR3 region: CASSLVWGMNTEAFF. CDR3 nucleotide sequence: TGTGCCAGCAGCTTAGTTTGGGGCATGAACACTGAAGCTTTCTTT.

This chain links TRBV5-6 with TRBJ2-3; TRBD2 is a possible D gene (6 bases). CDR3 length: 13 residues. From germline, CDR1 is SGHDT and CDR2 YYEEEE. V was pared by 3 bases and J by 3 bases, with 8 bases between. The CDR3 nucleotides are TGTGCCAGCAGCTCGGGGGATACAGATACGCAGTATTTT. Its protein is CASSSGDTDTQYF.

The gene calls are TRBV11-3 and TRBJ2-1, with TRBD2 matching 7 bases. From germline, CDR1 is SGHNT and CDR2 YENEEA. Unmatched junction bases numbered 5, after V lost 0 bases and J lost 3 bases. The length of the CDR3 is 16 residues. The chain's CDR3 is CASSLDGGGRYNEQFF. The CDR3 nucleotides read TGTGCCAGCAGCTTAGACGGCGGGGGACGCTACAATGAGCAGTTCTTC.

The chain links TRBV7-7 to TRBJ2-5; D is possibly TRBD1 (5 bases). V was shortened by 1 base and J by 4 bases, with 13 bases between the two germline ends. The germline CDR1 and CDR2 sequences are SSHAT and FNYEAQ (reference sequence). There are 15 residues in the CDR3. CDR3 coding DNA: TGTGCCAGCAGCTTAGGTGGTAGCAGGGCAGAGACCCAGTACTTC. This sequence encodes CASSLGGSRAETQYF.

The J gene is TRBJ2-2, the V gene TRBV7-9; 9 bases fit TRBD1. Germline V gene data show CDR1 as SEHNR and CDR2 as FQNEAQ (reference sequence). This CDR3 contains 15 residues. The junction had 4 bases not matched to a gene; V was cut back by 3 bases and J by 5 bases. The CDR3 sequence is CASSFTGGGTGELFF. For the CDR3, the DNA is TGTGCCAGCAGCTTCACAGGGGGCGGAACCGGGGAGCTGTTTTTT. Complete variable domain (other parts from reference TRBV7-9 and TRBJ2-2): DTGVSQNPRHKITKRGQNVTFRCDPISEHNRLYWYRQTLGQGPEFLTYFQNEAQLEKSRLLSDRFSAERPKGSFSTLEIQRTEQGDSAMYLCASSFTGGGTGELFFGEGSRLTVL.

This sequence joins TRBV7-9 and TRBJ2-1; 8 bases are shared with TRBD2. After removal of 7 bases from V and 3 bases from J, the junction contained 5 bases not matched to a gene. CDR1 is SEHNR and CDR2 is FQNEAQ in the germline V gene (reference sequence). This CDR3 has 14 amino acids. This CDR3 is CASTRLAHYNEQFF. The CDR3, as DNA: TGTGCCAGCACCCGACTAGCGCACTACAATGAGCAGTTCTTC.

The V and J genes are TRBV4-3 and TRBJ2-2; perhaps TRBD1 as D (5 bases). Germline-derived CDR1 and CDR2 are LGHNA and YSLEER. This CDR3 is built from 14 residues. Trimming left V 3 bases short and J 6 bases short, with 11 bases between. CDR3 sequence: CASSQLSGSGELFF. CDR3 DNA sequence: TGCGCCAGCAGCCAGTTATCAGGGTCCGGGGAGCTGTTTTTT.

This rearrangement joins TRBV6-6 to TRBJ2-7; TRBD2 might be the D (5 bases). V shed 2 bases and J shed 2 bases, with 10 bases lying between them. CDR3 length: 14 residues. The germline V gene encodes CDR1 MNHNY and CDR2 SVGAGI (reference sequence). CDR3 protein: CASSYLREAYEQYF. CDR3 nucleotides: TGTGCCAGCAGTTACCTGAGGGAAGCCTACGAGCAGTACTTC.

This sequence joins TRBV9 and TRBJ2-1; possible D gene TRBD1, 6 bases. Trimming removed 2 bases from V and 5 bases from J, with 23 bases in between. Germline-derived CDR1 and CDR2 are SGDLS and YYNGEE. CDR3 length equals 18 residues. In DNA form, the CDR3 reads TGTGCCAGCAGCGTCGAGCCAGGGGTAGGACTGAGTGACAATGAGCAGTTCTTC. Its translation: CASSVEPGVGLSDNEQFF.

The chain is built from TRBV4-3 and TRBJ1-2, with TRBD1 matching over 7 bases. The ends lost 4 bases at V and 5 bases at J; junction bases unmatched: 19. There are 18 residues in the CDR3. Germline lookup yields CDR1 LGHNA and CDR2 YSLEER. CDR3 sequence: CASSPAQTGTVPGYGYTF. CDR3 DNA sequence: TGCGCCAGCAGCCCAGCCCAGACAGGGACAGTCCCCGGGTATGGCTACACCTTC.

The CDR3 spells CSVAGTSLSTDTQYF. Written as DNA, the CDR3 is TGCAGCGTGGCCGGGACTAGTCTAAGCACAGATACGCAGTATTTT. This chain uses TRBV29-1 with TRBJ2-3; 8 positions agree with TRBD2. The CDR3 is 15 residues long. Trimming at V came to 6 bases and at J to 0 bases, leaving 8 bases not matched to a gene. Germline CDR1 SQVTM, CDR2 ANQGSEA.